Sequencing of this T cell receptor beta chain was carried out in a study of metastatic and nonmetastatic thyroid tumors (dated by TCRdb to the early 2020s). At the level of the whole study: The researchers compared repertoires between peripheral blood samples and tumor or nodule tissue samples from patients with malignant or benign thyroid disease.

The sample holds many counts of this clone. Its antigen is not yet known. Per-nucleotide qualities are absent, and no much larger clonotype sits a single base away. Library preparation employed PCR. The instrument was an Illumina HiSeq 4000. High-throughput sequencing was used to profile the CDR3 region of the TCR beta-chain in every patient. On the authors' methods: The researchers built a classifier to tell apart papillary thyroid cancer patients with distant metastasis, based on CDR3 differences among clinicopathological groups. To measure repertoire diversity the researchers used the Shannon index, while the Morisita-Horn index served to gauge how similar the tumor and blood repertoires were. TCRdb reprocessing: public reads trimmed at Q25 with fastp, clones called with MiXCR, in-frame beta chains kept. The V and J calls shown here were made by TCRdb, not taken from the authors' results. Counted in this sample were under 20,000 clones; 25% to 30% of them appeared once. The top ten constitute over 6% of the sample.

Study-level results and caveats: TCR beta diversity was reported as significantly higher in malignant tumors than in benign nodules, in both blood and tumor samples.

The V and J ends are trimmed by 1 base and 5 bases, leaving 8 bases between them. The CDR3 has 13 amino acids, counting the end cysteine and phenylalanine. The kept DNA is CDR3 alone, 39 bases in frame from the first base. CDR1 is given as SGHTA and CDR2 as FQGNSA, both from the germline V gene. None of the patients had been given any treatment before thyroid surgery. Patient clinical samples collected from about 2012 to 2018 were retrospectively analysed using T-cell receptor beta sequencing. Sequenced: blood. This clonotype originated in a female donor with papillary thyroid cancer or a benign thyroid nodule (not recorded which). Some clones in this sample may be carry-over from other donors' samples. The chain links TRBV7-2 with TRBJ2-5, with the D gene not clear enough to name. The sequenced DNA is TGTGCCAGCAGCTTAGGCGTGGAGGAGACCCAGTACTTC. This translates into CASSLGVEETQYF.